This TCR beta chain was sequenced in a study of vaccination and CD4 T cells after COVID-19. Cultured CD4+ T-cell DNA underwent Oncomine TCR Beta short-read sequencing. TCRdb ran MiXCR on the PCR reads and lists one entry per CDR3 protein. The data contain more than 20,000 distinct CDR3 sequences, around a third of them singletons. V was pared by 3 bases and J by 8 bases, with 14 bases between. The CDR3 runs 14 residues. Germline-derived CDR1 and CDR2 are KGHSH and LQKENI. This clonotype turned up a few times. Antigen unknown. Treatment here: roughly nine-day PBMC culture with coronavirus spike peptide pools or control peptides (ViraFEST assay).

This sequence was found in a human donor with COVID-19. Specimen: cultured CD4+ T cells from blood. This chain links TRBV18 with TRBJ2-1; possibly TRBD2 for D (7 bases). CDR3 coding DNA: TGTGCCAGCTCACCCCGAGGGGGGGGCGATGAGCAGTTCTTC. Translating it yields CASSPRGGGDEQFF.